The rows below give T cell receptor beta chains drawn from one sample of a study of T cells after yellow fever vaccination. One entry per CDR3 protein, called by TCRdb with MiXCR from the 5' RACE reads. The top ten clones hold around 25% of a sample with approximately 330,000 distinct CDR3 sequences, roughly 4.3% of them seen once. Sequencing used PBMCs, obtained 5 days after the yellow fever booster vaccination. The receptors stem from a man younger than 35 who received the YFV17D yellow fever vaccine. Each CDR3 is given with its conserved first and last residue.

V: TRBV6-6
J: TRBJ1-2
CDR3: CASSYGQGGYTF

V: TRBV4-2
J: TRBJ1-5
CDR3: CASSQADRASQPQHF

V: TRBV6-5
J: TRBJ1-1
CDR3: CASSSSGSTEAFF

V: TRBV5-4
J: TRBJ2-3
CDR3: CASSQGGRGHGDTQYF

V: TRBV6-2/TRBV6-3
J: TRBJ2-6
CDR3: CASTKRDQGYGANVLTF

V: TRBV20-1
J: TRBJ1-2
CDR3: CSANNAVNYGYTF

V: TRBV4-3
J: TRBJ1-1
CDR3: CASSQVGTGRRNTEAFF

V: TRBV20-1
J: TRBJ2-1
CDR3: CSARSPTGGHNEQFF

V: TRBV7-7
J: TRBJ2-1
CDR3: CASSSAWGGEQFF

V: TRBV18
J: TRBJ2-2
CDR3: CASSPTTGGQPSKLFF

V: TRBV7-2
J: TRBJ2-2
CDR3: CASSLVVAGGLRELFF

V: TRBV7-9
J: TRBJ2-5
CDR3: CASSILILGGQETQYF